These 30 T cell receptor beta chains were sequenced from one sample in a study of blood T cell repertoires in COVID-19. Profiled with immunoSEQ multiplex PCR; TCRdb holds only in-frame clones, not every one. The repertoire holds fewer than 350,000 clones, with just over 90% as singletons. Sequenced sample: PBMCs or T cells enriched from blood (not recorded which). The receptors derive from a woman aged 40 to 50 with acute COVID-19.

V usage is TRBV7-9 and J usage is TRBJ1-1; perhaps TRBD1 as D (6 bases). CDR3 length equals 14 residues. Trimming shortened V by 5 bases and J by 4 bases, and 14 bases separated the two germline ends. Looked up from germline, CDR1 is SEHNR and CDR2 is FQNEAQ (reference sequence). The CDR3 loop reads CASSQDSVFTEAFF. In DNA form, the CDR3 reads TGTGCCAGCAGCCAGGACAGCGTGTTCACTGAAGCTTTCTTT.

V is TRBV11-3 and J is TRBJ2-1, with a possible D match to TRBD2 (6 bases). Per the germline V gene, CDR1 is SGHNT and CDR2 is YENEEA. This CDR3 contains 14 residues. V lost 8 bases and J lost 4, with 15 bases in between. The CDR3 DNA reads TGTGCCAGCGGGCCGCGGGGCCTTTACAATGAGCAGTTCTTC. Its protein product is CASGPRGLYNEQFF.

This clone was detected once. The V and J genes are TRBV14 and TRBJ2-1; D is uncertain. V was pared by 5 bases and J by 4 bases, with 9 bases between. Germline V gene lookup returns CDR1 SGHDN and CDR2 FVKESK. CDR3 length: 13 residues. The chain's CDR3 is CASSVQVYNEQFF. In DNA, the CDR3 is TGTGCCAGCAGCGTGCAGGTTTACAATGAGCAGTTCTTC. The entire variable domain, with the rest obtained from reference TRBV14 and TRBJ2-1, is as follows: EAGVTQFPSHSVIEKGQTVTLRCDPISGHDNLYWYRRVMGKEIKFLLHFVKESKQDESGMPNNRFLAERTGGTYSTLKVQPAELEDSGVYFCASSVQVYNEQFFGPGTRLTVL.

V usage is TRBV6-4 and J usage is TRBJ1-6; D uncertain. With 5 bases removed from V and 6 bases from J, the gap between germline ends came to 11 bases. Germline V lookup: CDR1 MRHNA, CDR2 SNTAGT. CDR3 length: 14 residues. The CDR3 DNA reads as TGTGCCAGCAGTTCGGGCGCGGGTAATTCACCCCTCCACTTT. Amino acids: CASSSGAGNSPLHF.

A single count supports this clone. The V call is TRBV6-2 or TRBV6-3, the J call TRBJ1-1, with D possibly being TRBD1 (6 bases). Looked up from germline, CDR1 is MNHEY and CDR2 is SVGEGT. V lost 4 bases and J lost 5, with 17 bases in between. The CDR3 extends over 15 amino acids. Here the CDR3 reads CASSSQGGGLTEAFF. In nucleotides, the CDR3 is TGTGCCAGCAGTTCACAGGGCGGTGGATTGACTGAAGCTTTCTTT.

This chain links TRBV9 with TRBJ2-7, with 8 bases identical to TRBD2. Germline V gives CDR1 SGDLS, CDR2 YYNGEE. V gave up 4 bases and J gave up 2 bases; unmatched junction bases: 5. The CDR3 is 14 amino acids. CDR3 sequence: CASSLNSGTYEQYF. The DNA for the CDR3 is TGTGCCAGCAGCCTAAATAGCGGGACCTACGAGCAGTACTTC.

The chain employs TRBV12-5 and TRBJ2-7; TRBD2 aligns across 8 bases. J was trimmed by 2 bases and V by 10 bases; bases with no gene match: 10. In germline, CDR1 is LGHNT, CDR2 FRNRAP. The CDR3 has 14 amino acids. CDR3 DNA: TGTGCTACGGGGGCCGCGGGGGGTCCCTACGAGCAGTACTTC. It encodes CATGAAGGPYEQYF.

V gene TRBV27 combines with J gene TRBJ2-1; tentative D call: TRBD2 (6 bases). The V gene lost 8 bases and the J gene lost 0 bases, with 14 bases spanning the gap. The CDR3 is made up of 15 amino acids. Germline CDR1 is MNHEY and CDR2 is SMNVEV (reference sequence). CDR3 in DNA: TGTGCCAGCGCAGGGACTTCCAGCTCCTACAATGAGCAGTTCTTC. Protein sequence: CASAGTSSSYNEQFF.

CDR3 amino acids: CAWRPRGSSTGELFF. The DNA for the CDR3 is TGTGCCTGGAGGCCCAGGGGGAGTAGCACCGGGGAGCTGTTTTTT. The chain couples TRBV30 to TRBJ2-2, with 7 nucleotides matching TRBD1. CDR1 GTSNPN and CDR2 SVGIG come from the germline V gene (reference sequence). V lost 3 bases and J lost 4; bases outside the gene matches: 8. The CDR3 extends over 15 amino acids.

The rearrangement links TRBV2 to TRBJ1-1; D gene unclear. The V gene's germline CDR1 is SNHLY and CDR2 FYNNEI. The CDR3 totals 11 residues. Trimming removed 7 bases at V and 0 bases at J, with 3 bases between. In nucleotides, the CDR3 is TGTGCCAGCACGGTGAACACTGAAGCTTTCTTT. It is translated as CASTVNTEAFF.

The V call is TRBV9, the J call TRBJ2-1, with 14 positions matching TRBD2. Germline V CDR1 and CDR2: SGDLS, YYNGEE. Unmatched junction bases numbered 3, after V lost 4 bases and J lost 6 bases. The CDR3 is made up of 15 amino acids. The CDR3 region is CASSSTSGGANEQFF. In DNA, the CDR3 is TGTGCCAGCAGCTCGACTAGCGGGGGGGCCAATGAGCAGTTCTTC.

The rearrangement uses TRBV10-3 and TRBJ1-2, with TRBD1 matching 11 bases. This CDR3 contains 13 residues. Germline trimming cut 10 bases from V and 8 bases from J; bases unmatched to any gene: 9. Per the germline V gene, CDR1 is ENHRY and CDR2 is SYGVKD. CDR3 loop: CASKGRTGGGYTF. As DNA, the CDR3 is TGTGCCAGCAAGGGTCGGACAGGGGGCGGCTACACCTTC.

This sequence joins TRBV9 and TRBJ2-4; 8 bases match TRBD1. Germline V gene sequence: CDR1 SGDLS, CDR2 YYNGEE. The ends lost 3 bases at V and 0 bases at J; junction bases unmatched: 5. This CDR3 region has 16 residues. CDR3 protein: CASSGNRGLAKNIQYF. The CDR3 DNA is TGTGCCAGCAGCGGAAACAGGGGGTTAGCCAAAAACATTCAGTACTTC.

The chain uses TRBV5-1 and TRBJ1-1, with 7 bases that match TRBD1. V gave up 5 bases and J gave up 1 base; unmatched junction bases: 5. The length of the CDR3 is 14 residues. CDR1 and CDR2 (germline): SGHRS, YFSETQ. The CDR3 protein is CASRPGQQNTEAFF. CDR3 coding DNA: TGCGCCAGCAGACCGGGACAGCAGAACACTGAAGCTTTCTTT. Looking up the rest from reference TRBV5-1 and TRBJ1-1 gives the full variable domain: KAGVTQTPRYLIKTRGQQVTLSCSPISGHRSVSWYQQTPGQGLQFLFEYFSETQRNKGNFPGRFSGRQFSNSRSEMNVSTLELGDSALYLCASRPGQQNTEAFFGQGTRLTVV.

The table lists this clone with a count of one. The genes are TRBV28 and TRBJ1-6; 8 nucleotides match TRBD1. CDR1 MDHEN and CDR2 SYDVKM come from the germline V gene. With V trimmed by 2 bases and J by 6 bases, 3 bases remained unmatched. This CDR3 has 15 residues. The DNA for the CDR3 is TGTGCCAGCAGTTTAGGGGACAGGATTAATTCACCCCTCCACTTT. Protein product: CASSLGDRINSPLHF. The entire variable domain, with the rest obtained from reference TRBV28 and TRBJ1-6, is as follows: DVKVTQSSRYLVKRTGEKVFLECVQDMDHENMFWYRQDPGLGLRLIYFSYDVKMKEKGDIPEGYSVSREKKERFSLILESASTNQTSMYLCASSLGDRINSPLHFGNGTRLTVT.

This clone was seen just once. The chain employs TRBV9 and TRBJ2-1; 13 bases line up with TRBD2. V lost 3 bases to trimming and J lost 2 bases; unmatched junction nucleotides: 2. This CDR3 region has 16 residues. The germline CDR1 and CDR2 sequences are SGDLS and YYNGEE. CDR3 sequence reads: CASSATSGGAYNEQFF. Here the CDR3 DNA reads TGTGCCAGCAGCGCCACTAGCGGGGGGGCCTACAATGAGCAGTTCTTC.

CDR3 sequence reads: CASSGAGPLHF. The CDR3 DNA reads TGTGCCAGTAGTGGGGCGGGGCCCCTCCACTTT. The J gene is TRBJ1-6, the V gene TRBV19, with a weak D call TRBD1 (5 bases). This CDR3 region has 11 residues. Trimming cost V 5 bases and J 13 bases, with 9 bases left between them. Germline V lookup: CDR1 LNHDA, CDR2 SQIVND (reference sequence).

This rearrangement joins TRBV4-2 to TRBJ1-1; no firm D call. Trimming cost V 9 bases and J 3 bases, with 20 bases left between them. Germline V gene data show CDR1 as LGHNA and CDR2 as YNFKEQ. The CDR3 runs 15 residues. The CDR3, as DNA: TGTGCCAGTAGTCCCGGATCCGAACGGGACACTGAAGCTTTCTTT. It encodes CASSPGSERDTEAFF.

The chain links TRBV7-2 to TRBJ2-1; 10 nucleotides line up with TRBD2. CDR1 and CDR2 (germline): SGHTA, FQGNSA. This CDR3 has 15 amino acids. The V gene end was trimmed by 5 bases and the J gene end by 6 bases; junction bases not matched to a gene: 7. CDR3 protein: CASSASGTSANEQFF. The CDR3 DNA sequence: TGTGCCAGCAGCGCCTCCGGGACTAGCGCCAATGAGCAGTTCTTC.

This chain connects TRBV2 to TRBJ2-5, with D possibly matching TRBD2 (6 bases). V dropped 6 bases and J dropped 1 base, with 15 bases sitting between them. This CDR3 is built from 15 residues. The germline V gene has CDR1 SNHLY and CDR2 FYNNEI. DNA for the CDR3: TGTGCCAGCAGGCGAACCGGGACTCCCCAAGAGACCCAGTACTTC. Amino acid sequence: CASRRTGTPQETQYF.

This sequence joins TRBV19 and TRBJ2-7; 9 bases agree with TRBD2. Trimming at V came to 3 bases and at J to 3 bases, leaving 9 bases not matched to a gene. CDR3 length: 16 amino acids. The germline gives CDR1 LNHDA, CDR2 SQIVND (reference sequence). CDR3 coding DNA: TGTGCCAGTAGTATGTCCTCGACTAGCGGAATCTACGAGCAGTACTTC. This encodes CASSMSSTSGIYEQYF.

This chain joins TRBV7-2 and TRBJ1-5, with a possible D match to TRBD1 (5 bases). V shed 2 bases and J shed 6 bases, with 11 bases lying between them. CDR3 length: 14 amino acids. From germline, CDR1 is SGHTA and CDR2 FQGNSA. The CDR3 DNA follows: TGTGCCAGCAGCTTACAGCCCGGGGGTCAGCCCCAGCATTTT. Encoded protein: CASSLQPGGQPQHF.

This chain uses TRBV19 with TRBJ1-1; 9 bases line up with TRBD1. The germline gives CDR1 LNHDA, CDR2 SQIVND (reference sequence). J gave up 1 base and V 6 bases, and 6 bases lay outside the gene matches. There are 15 residues in the CDR3. The CDR3 DNA sequence: TGTGCCAGTAGCGAACCGGGACAGGGGAACACTGAAGCTTTCTTT. Encoded protein: CASSEPGQGNTEAFF.

The chain carries TRBV27 and TRBJ1-2; D possibly corresponds to TRBD1 (6 bases). This CDR3 spans 14 amino acids. Germline values: CDR1 MNHEY, CDR2 SMNVEV (reference sequence). V dropped 8 bases and J dropped 3 bases, with 16 bases sitting between them. This chain's CDR3 is CASAPQGRDYGYTF. DNA for the CDR3: TGTGCCAGCGCCCCCCAGGGGAGAGACTATGGCTACACCTTC.

J is TRBJ2-1 and V is TRBV18; 9 bases align to TRBD1. The CDR3 spans 17 residues. Trimming at V came to 2 bases and at J to 5 bases, leaving 10 bases not matched to a gene. Per germline, CDR1 KGHSH and CDR2 LQKENI. DNA for the CDR3: TGTGCCAGCTCACCAAAGCGGCCGGGACAGGGCGACAATGAGCAGTTCTTC. Amino acids: CASSPKRPGQGDNEQFF. The entire variable domain, with the rest obtained from reference TRBV18 and TRBJ2-1, is as follows: NAGVMQNPRHLVRRRGQEARLRCSPMKGHSHVYWYRQLPEEGLKFMVYLQKENIIDESGMPKERFSAEFPKEGPSILRIQQVVRGDSAAYFCASSPKRPGQGDNEQFFGPGTRLTVL.

In DNA form, the CDR3 reads TGTGCCAGCAGCCCGCAGAGGCGGAATGAAGCTTTCTTT. Translated: CASSPQRRNEAFF. The chain combines TRBV3-1 (or the pseudogene TRBV3-2) with TRBJ1-1; D is undetermined. V was trimmed by 4 bases and J by 7 bases, leaving 13 bases between them. Germline V CDR1 and CDR2: LGHDT, YNNKEL (reference sequence). The CDR3 totals 13 residues.

The chain combines TRBV30 with TRBJ1-2; the match to TRBD1 covers 7 bases. With V trimmed by 2 bases and J by 4 bases, 16 bases remained unmatched. CDR3 length equals 17 residues. Per the germline V gene, CDR1 is GTSNPN and CDR2 is SVGIG (reference sequence). CDR3 nucleotide sequence: TGTGCCTGGAGTCACCCGATAGGCAGGGGGGATCCCTATGGCTACACCTTC. Its translation is CAWSHPIGRGDPYGYTF.

The chain carries TRBV2 and TRBJ2-1; weak D call: TRBD2 (5 bases). Trimming shortened V by 5 bases and J by 12 bases, and 11 bases separated the two germline ends. Germline CDR1 is SNHLY and CDR2 is FYNNEI. This CDR3 has 11 amino acids. In DNA, the CDR3 is TGTGCCAGCAGTCGGACGAGCGGGCAGTTCTTC. This gives the protein CASSRTSGQFF.

This rearrangement joins TRBV9 to TRBJ1-1; D perhaps matches TRBD1 (6 bases). The CDR3 covers 14 residues. V was pared by 2 bases and J by 3 bases, with 11 bases between. Germline V gene sequence: CDR1 SGDLS, CDR2 YYNGEE. The CDR3 spells CASSVRGMDTEAFF. CDR3 nucleotide sequence: TGTGCCAGCAGCGTCAGGGGAATGGACACTGAAGCTTTCTTT.

The chain links TRBV6-2 or TRBV6-3 to TRBJ1-6, with TRBD1 matching 9 bases. From germline, CDR1 is MNHEY and CDR2 SVGEGT. The CDR3 consists of 15 residues. J was trimmed by 6 bases and V by 6 bases; bases with no gene match: 6. CDR3 sequence (DNA): TGTGCCAGCAGCACCAGGACAGGGGCTAATTCACCCCTCCACTTT. Its protein product is CASSTRTGANSPLHF.